Listed below are T cell receptor beta chains from one sample, sequenced in a study of T cells after posttransplantation cyclophosphamide. Clones were read by immunoSEQ multiplex PCR, and TCRdb kept only the in-frame ones, dropping some. The sample shows approximately 25,000 clones, none of them appearing just once. The sequencing used PBMCs, collected after allogeneic stem cell transplant with posttransplant cyclophosphamide. The receptors stem from a young adult male patient who received an allogeneic stem cell transplant from a related donor, was CMV-positive, and had no GVHD. Certain T cells may be donor cells from the graft. CDR3s include the opening cysteine and the closing phenylalanine or tryptophan. Each record gives: J gene, clone size, V gene, D gene, CDR3 DNA, CDR3 protein. The D gene is left open where the match is weak. Clone size is given for some rows only: seen once, a few or many times, or a class if the clone is expanded.

TRBJ2-2,many,TRBV9,-,TGTGCCAGCAGCGTAGAAGGGGGAGTGCCCGGGGAGCTGTTTTTT,CASSVEGGVPGELFF
TRBJ1-2,many,TRBV5-6,TRBD1,TGTGCCAGCAGCGTTAGGGACAGCTATGGCTACACCTTC,CASSVRDSYGYTF
TRBJ2-2,many,TRBV1,-,TGCACCAGCAGCCCCAAGGGCCTCGGACTAGCGGGGGGGCGCGACACCGGGGAGCTGTTTTTT,CTSSPKGLGLAGGRDTGELFF
TRBJ1-5,many,TRBV6-1,-,TGTGCCAGCAGCAGGGAACCTGGTCAGCCCCAGCATTTT,CASSREPGQPQHF
TRBJ2-3,-,TRBV28,TRBD2,TGTGCCAGCAGTTCCGTAGCGGGAGCCTCGATGGATACGCAGTATTTT,CASSSVAGASMDTQYF
TRBJ1-5,many,TRBV19,-,TGTGCCAGTAGTCCTCGCAGTGCCTTAAATCAGCCCCAGCATTTT,CASSPRSALNQPQHF
TRBJ1-2,many,TRBV4-1,-,TGCGCCAGCAGCCAGTTGTTCAGCTATGGCTACACCTTC,CASSQLFSYGYTF
TRBJ1-5,many,TRBV11-2,-,TGTGCCAGCAGCTTAGATGGCGGGGGGGCAGTATCTCGGCCCCAGCATTTT,CASSLDGGGAVSRPQHF
TRBJ2-7,many,TRBV23-1,-,TGCGCCAGCAGTCAATCTTTTACAGTCCCCGGAGGAGCAGACAGGGAGGTTCCCTACGAGCAGTACTTC,CASSQSFTVPGGADREVPYEQYF
TRBJ2-1,many,TRBV5-1,TRBD2,TGCGCCAGCAGCTTGACTGAAATGCGGGAGCGGTACTTCTTC,CASSLTEMRERYFF
TRBJ1-3,many,TRBV28,TRBD1,TGTGCCAGCAGGATAAACAGGGGGTTAGGAAACACCATATATTTT,CASRINRGLGNTIYF
TRBJ2-2,many,TRBV6-5,-,TGTGCCAGCAGTTACCTAGGACAGAACACCGGGGAGCTGTTTTTT,CASSYLGQNTGELFF
TRBJ1-4,many,TRBV10-3,-,TGTGCCATCAGTCAGGGCCTAGGGGAAAAACTGTTTTTT,CAISQGLGEKLFF
TRBJ1-2,many,TRBV10-2,TRBD1,TGCGCCAGCAGTGCGGGACAGGGGTCTGGCTACACCTTC,CASSAGQGSGYTF
TRBJ2-3,many,TRBV28,TRBD2,TGTGCCAGCGTCCCTCCCCCGGGCGGGGGAACAGATACGCAGTATTTT,CASVPPPGGGTDTQYF
TRBJ2-2,many,TRBV7-9,TRBD1,TGTGCCAGCAGCTTAAGGACAGGGGGCCGCACCGGGGAGCTGTTTTTT,CASSLRTGGRTGELFF
TRBJ2-7,many,TRBV27,TRBD2,TGTGCCAGCAGGATCGGGGGGTCCGTGGAGCAGTACTTC,CASRIGGSVEQYF
TRBJ1-1,many,TRBV5-4,TRBD1,TGTGCCAGCAGCTTGGGGGCGGGGACAGGGCAAAACACTGAAGCTTTCTTT,CASSLGAGTGQNTEAFF
TRBJ1-6,many,TRBV11-2,-,TGTGCCAGCAGTGGGGGGGGCTCACCCCTCCACTTT,CASSGGGSPLHF
TRBJ1-1,many,TRBV6-6,-,TGTGCCAGCAGCGACAGCAGCAACACTGAAGCTTTCTTT,CASSDSSNTEAFF
TRBJ2-7,many,TRBV5-1,TRBD2,TGCGCCAGCAGCCCGGGGGGGGTATCCTACGAGCAGTACTTC,CASSPGGVSYEQYF
TRBJ2-5,many,TRBV5-1,-,TGCGCCAGCAGCGTCCCACCGGTAGAGACCCAGTACTTC,CASSVPPVETQYF
TRBJ2-2,many,TRBV6-4,TRBD1,TGTGCCAGCGGGACAGGGAACACCGGGGAGCTGTTTTTT,CASGTGNTGELFF
TRBJ2-7,many,TRBV10-3,TRBD1,TGTGCCATCAGGGGGGGACAGGCCGGCTACGAGCAGTACTTC,CAIRGGQAGYEQYF
TRBJ2-6,many,TRBV5-1,TRBD1,TGCGCCAGCAGCTTTGGACAGGGGGCGCCTGGGGCCAACGTCCTGACTTTC,CASSFGQGAPGANVLTF
TRBJ1-1,many,TRBV5-4,-,TGTGCCAGCAGCTCCAGGGTCATGAACACTGAAGCTTTCTTT,CASSSRVMNTEAFF
TRBJ1-6,many,TRBV30,-,TGTGCCTGGGCCCCCGCGGGGTTAGATTCACCCCTCCACTTT,CAWAPAGLDSPLHF
TRBJ1-4,many,TRBV7-6,TRBD1,TGTGCCAGCAGACCCTGGACAGGCTCTAATGAAAAACTGTTTTTT,CASRPWTGSNEKLFF
TRBJ2-1,many,TRBV25-1,TRBD2,TGTGCCAGCAGTCCCCTAGCGGGAGTTCCTGAGCAGTTCTTC,CASSPLAGVPEQFF